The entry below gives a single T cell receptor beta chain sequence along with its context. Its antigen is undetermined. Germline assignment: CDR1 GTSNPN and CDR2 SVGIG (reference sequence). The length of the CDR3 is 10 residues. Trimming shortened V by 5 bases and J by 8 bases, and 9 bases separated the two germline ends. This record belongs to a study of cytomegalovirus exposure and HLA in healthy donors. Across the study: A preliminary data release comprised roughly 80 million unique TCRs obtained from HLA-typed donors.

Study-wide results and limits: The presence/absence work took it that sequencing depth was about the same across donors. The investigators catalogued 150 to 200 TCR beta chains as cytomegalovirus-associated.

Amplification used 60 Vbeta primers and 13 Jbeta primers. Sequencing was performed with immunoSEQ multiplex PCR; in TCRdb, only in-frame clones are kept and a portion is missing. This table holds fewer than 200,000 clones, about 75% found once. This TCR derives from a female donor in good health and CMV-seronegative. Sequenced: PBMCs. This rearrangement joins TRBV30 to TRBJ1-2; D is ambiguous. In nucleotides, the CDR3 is TGTGCCTGGCAACAGAAGGGCTACACCTTC. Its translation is CAWQQKGYTF.